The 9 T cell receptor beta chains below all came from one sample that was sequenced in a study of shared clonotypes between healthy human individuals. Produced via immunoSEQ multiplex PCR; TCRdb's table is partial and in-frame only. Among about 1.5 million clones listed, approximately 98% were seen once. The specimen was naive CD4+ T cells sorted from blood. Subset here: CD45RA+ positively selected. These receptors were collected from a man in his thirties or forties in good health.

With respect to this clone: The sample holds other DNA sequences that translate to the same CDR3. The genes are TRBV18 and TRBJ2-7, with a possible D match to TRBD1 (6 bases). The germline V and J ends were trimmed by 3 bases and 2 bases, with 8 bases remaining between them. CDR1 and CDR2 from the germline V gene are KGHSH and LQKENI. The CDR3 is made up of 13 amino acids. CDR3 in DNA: TGTGCCAGCTCACCTCGACAGGCCTACGAGCAGTACTTC. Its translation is CASSPRQAYEQYF.

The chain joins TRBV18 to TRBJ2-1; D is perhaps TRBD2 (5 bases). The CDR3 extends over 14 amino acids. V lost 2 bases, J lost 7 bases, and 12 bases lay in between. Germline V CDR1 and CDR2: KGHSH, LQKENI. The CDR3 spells CASSPISGLNEQFF. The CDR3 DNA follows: TGTGCCAGCTCACCAATATCGGGGTTGAATGAGCAGTTCTTC.

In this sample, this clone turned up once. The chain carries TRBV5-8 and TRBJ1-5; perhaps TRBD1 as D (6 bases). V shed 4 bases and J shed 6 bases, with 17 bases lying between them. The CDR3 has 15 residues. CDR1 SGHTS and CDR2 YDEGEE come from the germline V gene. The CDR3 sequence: CASSKQGIRFQPQHF. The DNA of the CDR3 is TGTGCCAGCAGCAAACAGGGAATTCGATTTCAGCCCCAGCATTTT.

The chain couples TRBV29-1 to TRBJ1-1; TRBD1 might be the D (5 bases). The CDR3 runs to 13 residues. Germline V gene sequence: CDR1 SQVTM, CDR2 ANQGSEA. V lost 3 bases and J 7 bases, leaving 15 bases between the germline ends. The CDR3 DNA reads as TGCAGCGTTGATAACAGGAGAGTTGGTGAAGCTTTCTTT. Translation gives CSVDNRRVGEAFF. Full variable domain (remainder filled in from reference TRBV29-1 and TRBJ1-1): SAVISQKPSRDICQRGTSLTIQCQVDSQVTMMFWYRQQPGQSLTLIATANQGSEATYESGFVIDKFPISRPNLTFSTLTVSNMSPEDSSIYLCSVDNRRVGEAFFGQGTRLTVV.

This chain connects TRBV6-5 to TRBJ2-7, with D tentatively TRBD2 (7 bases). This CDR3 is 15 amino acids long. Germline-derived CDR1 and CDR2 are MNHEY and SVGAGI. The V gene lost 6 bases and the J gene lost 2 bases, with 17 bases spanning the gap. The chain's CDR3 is CASRGGAWITYEQYF. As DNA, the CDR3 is TGTGCCAGCAGGGGGGGGGCTTGGATAACCTACGAGCAGTACTTC.

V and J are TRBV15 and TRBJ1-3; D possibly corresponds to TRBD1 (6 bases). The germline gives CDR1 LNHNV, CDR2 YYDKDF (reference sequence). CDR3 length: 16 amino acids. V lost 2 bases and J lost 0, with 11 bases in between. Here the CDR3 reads CATSRITGSSGNTIYF. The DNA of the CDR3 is TGTGCCACCAGCAGAATTACAGGGTCCTCTGGAAACACCATATATTTT. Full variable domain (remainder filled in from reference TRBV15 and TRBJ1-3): DAMVIQNPRYQVTQFGKPVTLSCSQTLNHNVMYWYQQKSSQAPKLLFHYYDKDFNNEADTPDNFQSRRPNTSFCFLDIRSPGLGDTAMYLCATSRITGSSGNTIYFGEGSWLTVV.

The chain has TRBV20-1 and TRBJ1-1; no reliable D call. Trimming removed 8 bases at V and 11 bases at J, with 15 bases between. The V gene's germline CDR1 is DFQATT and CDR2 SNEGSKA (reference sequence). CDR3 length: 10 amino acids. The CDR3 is CSYLNHVAFF. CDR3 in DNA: TGCAGTTATTTAAACCATGTTGCTTTCTTT.

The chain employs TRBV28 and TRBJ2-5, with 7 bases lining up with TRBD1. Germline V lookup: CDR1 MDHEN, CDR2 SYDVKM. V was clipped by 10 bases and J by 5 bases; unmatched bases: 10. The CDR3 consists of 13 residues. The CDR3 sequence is CATARGGWETQYF. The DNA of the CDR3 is TGTGCCACCGCTCGAGGGGGCTGGGAGACCCAGTACTTC.

The CDR3 nucleotides read TGTGCCAGCTTGACGAGAACACCGGCCTACAATGAGCAGTTCTTC. Amino acid sequence: CASLTRTPAYNEQFF. The rearrangement links TRBV28 to TRBJ2-1; no firm D call. V shed 8 bases and J shed 2 bases, with 16 bases lying between them. The CDR3 runs 15 residues. The germline gives CDR1 MDHEN, CDR2 SYDVKM.